One sample yielded the 8 T cell receptor beta chains listed below, sequenced in a study of cytomegalovirus exposure and HLA in healthy donors. The primer mix had 60 Vbeta and 13 Jbeta primers. The assay was immunoSEQ multiplex PCR, and TCRdb's table has in-frame clones only and misses some. Of about 150,000 clones listed, roughly 84% were seen once; the top ten hold approximately 2.7%. What was sequenced was PBMCs. The receptor set was obtained from a boy aged 2-15 years in good health and CMV-seronegative.

The chain combines TRBV7-2 with TRBJ1-6, with D maybe TRBD1 (6 bases). The CDR3 spans 14 residues. Germline CDR1 reads SGHTA; CDR2 reads FQGNSA. V was pared by 5 bases and J by 10 bases, with 15 bases between. The DNA for the CDR3 is TGTGCCAGCAGCATACAGGGCACGATGTCACCCCTCCACTTT. Its translation: CASSIQGTMSPLHF. The complete variable domain, with remaining parts taken from reference TRBV7-2 and TRBJ1-6, reads GAGVSQSPSNKVTEKGKDVELRCDPISGHTALYWYRQSLGQGLEFLIYFQGNSAPDKSGLPSDRFSAERTGGSVSTLTIQRTQQEDSAVYLCASSIQGTMSPLHFGNGTRLTVT.

This chain joins TRBV6-1 and TRBJ2-7; TRBD2 agrees at 8 bases. Germline CDR1 MNHNS, CDR2 SASEGT. Trimming removed 2 bases from V and 4 bases from J; junction bases left unmatched: 7. The CDR3 is made up of 15 amino acids. CDR3 protein: CASSESSGRVYEQYF. The CDR3 DNA sequence: TGTGCCAGCAGTGAATCGAGCGGGAGAGTTTACGAGCAGTACTTC.

The chain couples TRBV30 to TRBJ1-1, with a weak D call TRBD1 (6 bases). The CDR3 covers 13 residues. CDR1 is GTSNPN, CDR2 SVGIG, per germline (reference sequence). V was clipped by 6 bases and J by 11 bases, with 22 bases between them. The CDR3 DNA reads TGTGCCTGCCGAGACAGGTTTGTCGGTATGGCTTTCTTT. This codes for CACRDRFVGMAFF.

The genes are TRBV18 and TRBJ2-5; D gene ambiguous. Gene TRBJ2-7 matches the end of the DNA better, so the J call may be wrong. From germline, CDR1 is KGHSH and CDR2 LQKENI. There are 12 residues in the CDR3. The CDR3 spells CASPPLRYEQYF. DNA of the CDR3: TGTGCCAGCCCGCCTCTGAGATACGAGCAGTACTTC.

On this clone: A read error may account for a junction end that differs from germline. V is TRBV12-5 and J is TRBJ2-7; D might be TRBD1 (6 bases). Per the germline V gene, CDR1 is LGHNT and CDR2 is FRNRAP. This CDR3 contains 13 residues. DNA of the CDR3: TGTGCTAGTGGTTCCTACCCAGGACAGCATCCCAGCTTC. As protein: CASGSYPGQHPSF.

The rearrangement joins TRBV14 to TRBJ2-7; D may be TRBD1 (5 bases). The CDR3 has 17 amino acids. The germline V and J ends were trimmed by 4 bases and 7 bases, with 26 bases remaining between them. Per germline, CDR1 SGHDN and CDR2 FVKESK. The CDR3 DNA reads as TGTGCCAGCAGCCCGTCCCCTGGGGCCCAGGTTTCAGCGGAGCAGTACTTC. This codes for CASSPSPGAQVSAEQYF.

The V call is TRBV6-1, the J call TRBJ2-7; the D gene is possibly TRBD1 (6 bases). Germline lookup yields CDR1 MNHNS and CDR2 SASEGT. CDR3 length equals 12 residues. Trimming took off 2 bases at V and 5 bases at J, with 7 bases between the two ends. CDR3 region: CASSEQGNEQYF. The CDR3 DNA reads as TGTGCCAGCAGTGAACAGGGGAACGAGCAGTACTTC.

The V and J genes are TRBV7-2 and TRBJ1-6, with no clear D. V was cut by 1 base and J by 9 bases, with 16 bases left in between. The CDR3 is made up of 16 amino acids. Germline V gives CDR1 SGHTA, CDR2 FQGNSA. CDR3: CASSLVGSHRSSPLHF. The CDR3 DNA reads TGTGCCAGCAGCTTAGTCGGGTCACATCGGAGTTCACCCCTCCACTTT.